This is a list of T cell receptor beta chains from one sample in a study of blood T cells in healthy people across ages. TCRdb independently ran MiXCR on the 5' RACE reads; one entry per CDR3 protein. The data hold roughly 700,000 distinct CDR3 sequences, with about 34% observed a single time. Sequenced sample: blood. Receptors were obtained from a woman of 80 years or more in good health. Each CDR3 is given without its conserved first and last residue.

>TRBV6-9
ASSYWGGLGTSGGPHETQY
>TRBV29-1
SVALRWSSGTSPYEQY
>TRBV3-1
ASSQGGAWANEQF
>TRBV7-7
ASSLAGQGAFETQY
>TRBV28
ASRPFGGVSAYNEQF
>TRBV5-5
ASSLGTSGGTNTGELF
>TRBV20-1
SASFWETPDTQY
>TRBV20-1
SANPGQGSEQY
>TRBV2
ASSSSHRGGETQY
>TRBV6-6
ASSSRRVGHSGGAYEQY
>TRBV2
ASVQEGARSPLH
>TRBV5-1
ASSLGPGGYNEQF
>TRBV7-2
ASSLAREANTQY
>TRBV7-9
ASSPRDNGLEAF
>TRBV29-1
SVDGRGAGELF
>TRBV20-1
SATGSSNEQY
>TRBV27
AGSLGAGYQETQY
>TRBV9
ASSVGQAPNTQY
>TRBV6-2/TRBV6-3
ASSYSTLAGGNNEQF
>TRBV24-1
ATSGPVNTEAF
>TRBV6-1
ATTSRAGGYNEQF
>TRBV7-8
ASSLNRENLAYQPQH
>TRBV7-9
ASSPPPSGRRYEQY
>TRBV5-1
ATHSGGVTDTQY
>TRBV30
AWISGRLYNEQF
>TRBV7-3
ASRRAGGGEQF
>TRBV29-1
SARRGGGDEQF
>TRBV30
AWSPLGQGAGYGYT
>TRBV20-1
SATGTSGAYNEQF
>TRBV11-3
ASSFEGGLAYNEQF
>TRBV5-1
ASSQRQAGTAF
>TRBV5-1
ASSLAFRGQSTDTQY
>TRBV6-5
ASTDRAGAYEQY
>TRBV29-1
STVSGNTIY
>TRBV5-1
ASSHGTGGNTGELF
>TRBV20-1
SARVPSGRPGLTDTRY
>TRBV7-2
ASSPRQGRSGYGYT
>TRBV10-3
AIARRAEGYEQY
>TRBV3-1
ASSQDFDTDTQY
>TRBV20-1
SAPGQGSFYGYT
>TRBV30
AWSSGTNIEKLF
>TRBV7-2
ASSPLLDTQY
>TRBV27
ASSLSAAETQY
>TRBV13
ASSLGPRWSGRELNEQF
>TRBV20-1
SGWRTSSYEQY
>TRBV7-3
ASSLPLDRGNQPQH
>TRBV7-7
ASSPGLFGRETQY
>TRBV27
ASTRQMAYTDTQY
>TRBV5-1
ASSLDGVETQY
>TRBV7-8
ASSDVGAGGTQY
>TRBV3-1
ASSPAIDRGTEAF
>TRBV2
ASSDERGYT
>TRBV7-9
ASSLVLFWEQY
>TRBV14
ASSQDYRRTDTQY
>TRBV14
ASSLGQGCHEQY
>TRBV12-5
ASGLVHGRQETQY
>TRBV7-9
ASSPPGWKAF
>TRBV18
ASSSGQGDASRETQY
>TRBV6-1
ASLWTPGASSYEQY
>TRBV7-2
ASSPSGIAYGYT